The next 26 T cell receptor beta chains were all read from a single sample in a study of T cell clusters in autoimmune cytopenias. TRB was amplified from 250 ng of peripheral blood genomic DNA per sample. TRB rearrangements were amplified by touch-down multiplex PCR with mixed TRB-A/B primers. TCRdb re-called the multiplex PCR reads, yielding one record per CDR3 amino acid sequence without DNA. The sample holds 15,000 or so distinct CDR3 sequences. Sequencing input: peripheral blood. The receptor source for this set is a human donor with an autoimmune cytopenia or autoimmune hepatitis (not recorded which).

This chain uses TRBV6-5 with TRBJ2-1; the D call from TCRdb, TRBD2, cannot be confirmed without DNA. CDR1 and CDR2 (germline): MNHEY, SVGAGI. The CDR3 contains 14 residues. The CDR3 is CASSTRGGAGEQFF.

The J gene is TRBJ2-5, the V gene TRBV19; without DNA, the TCRdb call of TRBD1 cannot be checked. There are 14 residues in the CDR3. Looked up from germline, CDR1 is LNHDA and CDR2 is SQIVND (reference sequence). The CDR3: CASSTGTGGETQYF.

Measured by frequency, this clonotype is medium-sized. The gene calls are TRBV29-1 and TRBJ2-3. CDR1 and CDR2 (germline): SQVTM, ANQGSEA. There are 13 residues in the CDR3. The CDR3 is CSVEVGSTDTQYF.

This chain uses TRBV6-5 with TRBJ1-6; without DNA, the TCRdb call of TRBD1 cannot be checked. CDR1 and CDR2 from the germline V gene are MNHEY and SVGAGI. The CDR3 spans 14 residues. CDR3 sequence: CASTGDRYNSPLHF.

Judged by frequency, this clonotype is medium-sized. CDR3 sequence: CSVGINTGELFF. V is TRBV29-1 and J is TRBJ2-2. Germline V gene data show CDR1 as SQVTM and CDR2 as ANQGSEA. The CDR3 has 12 residues.

This clonotype counts as medium-sized by frequency. The chain employs TRBV20-1 and TRBJ2-1. Germline loops: CDR1 DFQATT, CDR2 SNEGSKA (reference sequence). The CDR3 length is 14 residues. The CDR3 reads CSAAHREPYNEQFF.

The chain links TRBV5-4 to TRBJ1-5; TCRdb returns TRBD1, unconfirmable since there is no DNA. The CDR3 is 14 amino acids. Germline CDR1 and CDR2: SGHNT and YYREEE (reference sequence). CDR3 protein: CASSPTGVEQPQHF.

The rearrangement uses TRBV12-3 or TRBV12-4 and TRBJ2-3; without DNA, the TCRdb call of TRBD1 cannot be checked. This CDR3 is built from 12 residues. The chain's CDR3 is CASNAGSDTQYF.

The chain uses TRBV11-2 and TRBJ1-4; the TCRdb call, TRBD1, lacks DNA for checking. CDR3 size: 15 residues. Germline lookup yields CDR1 SGHAT and CDR2 FQNNGV. The CDR3 spells CASSFGQVWNEKLFF.

V and J are TRBV12-3 or TRBV12-4 and TRBJ2-3; the TCRdb D gene call, TRBD2, has no DNA to confirm it. The CDR3 is made up of 15 amino acids. The CDR3 here is CASSFSGRASDTQYF.

The gene calls are TRBV20-1 and TRBJ2-1; there is no DNA to check the TCRdb D call of TRBD1. CDR3 length: 14 amino acids. The germline CDR1 and CDR2 sequences are DFQATT and SNEGSKA (reference sequence). This CDR3 is CSARWRGGRNEQFF.

Measured by frequency, this clonotype is medium-sized. This chain connects TRBV15 to TRBJ2-7; TCRdb's D call of TRBD2 is untestable without DNA. The CDR3 is 14 amino acids. CDR1 and CDR2 (germline): LNHNV, YYDKDF (reference sequence). This CDR3 reads CATRESGVPYEQYF.

This chain joins TRBV27 and TRBJ1-5; TCRdb gives TRBD1 as the D gene, but with no DNA this cannot be confirmed. CDR3 length: 17 residues. From germline, CDR1 is MNHEY and CDR2 SMNVEV (reference sequence). The CDR3 reads CASRALIGAWSNQPQHF.

This clonotype counts as medium-sized (0.01 to 0.1%) by frequency. The chain joins TRBV11-1 to TRBJ2-6; the D call from TCRdb, TRBD1, cannot be confirmed without DNA. Per the germline V gene, CDR1 is SGHAT and CDR2 is FQDESV (reference sequence). The CDR3 is 17 amino acids. CDR3: CASSLRDRMSGANVLTF.

This chain joins TRBV5-1 and TRBJ2-7. Germline assignment: CDR1 SGHRS and CDR2 YFSETQ. This CDR3 is built from 12 residues. This chain's CDR3 is CASSLNTAEQYF.

V and J are TRBV6-5 and TRBJ1-1. The CDR3 contains 14 residues. Per the germline V gene, CDR1 is MNHEY and CDR2 is SVGAGI. CDR3 in amino acids: CASSYSSLNTEAFF.

The rearrangement joins TRBV30 to TRBJ1-1. Germline CDR1 reads GTSNPN; CDR2 reads SVGIG (reference sequence). CDR3 length equals 12 residues. CDR3 amino acids: CAWSGRTTEAFF.

The genes are TRBV5-6 and TRBJ2-2; the D gene TCRdb calls, TRBD2, cannot be checked with no DNA. Germline values: CDR1 SGHDT, CDR2 YYEEEE. The CDR3 consists of 16 residues. The CDR3 sequence is CASSLGLAGAPGELFF. The full variable domain, its missing parts supplied by reference TRBV5-6 and TRBJ2-2, is DAGVTQSPTHLIKTRGQQVTLRCSPKSGHDTVSWYQQALGQGPQFIFQYYEEEERQRGNFPDRFSGHQFPNYSSELNVNALLLGDSALYLCASSLGLAGAPGELFFGEGSRLTVL.

The chain employs TRBV6-6 and TRBJ2-2; the TCRdb D gene call, TRBD1, has no DNA to confirm it. The CDR3 is 18 residues long. In germline, CDR1 is MNHNY, CDR2 SVGAGI (reference sequence). CDR3 sequence: CASGKTWGTGANTGELFF.

By frequency, this clonotype is medium-sized. The gene calls are TRBV12-3 or TRBV12-4 and TRBJ2-5; TCRdb indicates TRBD1, and absent DNA this call remains unverified. The CDR3 sequence is 14 residues long. The CDR3 reads CASSEPGWEKTQYF.

This rearrangement joins TRBV7-9 to TRBJ1-4. The length of the CDR3 is 15 residues. The V gene's germline CDR1 is SEHNR and CDR2 FQNEAQ (reference sequence). CDR3 protein: CASSLGQVEVEKLFF.

This chain links TRBV18 with TRBJ2-2; lacking DNA, the TRBD1 call made by TCRdb goes unchecked. The CDR3 length is 15 residues. CDR1 is KGHSH and CDR2 is LQKENI in the germline V gene. The CDR3 loop is CASSRRQGGPGELFF.

This clonotype is identified as medium-sized from frequency. The rearrangement uses TRBV29-1 and TRBJ1-1; TCRdb's D call of TRBD1 is untestable without DNA. The CDR3 has 11 amino acids. The V gene's germline CDR1 is SQVTM and CDR2 ANQGSEA. Here the CDR3 reads CSTGAGRWAFF.

The rearrangement uses TRBV30 and TRBJ1-2; no DNA is available, so the TRBD1 call from TCRdb remains unchecked. In germline, CDR1 is GTSNPN, CDR2 SVGIG (reference sequence). The CDR3 spans 14 residues. The CDR3 sequence is CAWSAQGGDYGYTF.

The chain employs TRBV6-1 and TRBJ2-7. In germline, CDR1 is MNHNS, CDR2 SASEGT. The CDR3 length is 15 residues. CDR3 residues: CASSDQTDFGYEQYF.

CDR3 sequence: CASSLEAGRNNEQFF. The V and J genes are TRBV5-1 and TRBJ2-1. The CDR3 loop spans 15 amino acids. Germline values: CDR1 SGHRS, CDR2 YFSETQ.